Sequencing of this T cell receptor (beta chain) was carried out in a study of blood T cells in healthy people across ages. PBMCs, at least 7 million per sample, were isolated. Study-level findings and limits: Total diversity from one million sequenced T cells was likely underestimated. Not knowing donor CMV status may have confounded expanded clonotype changes. Naive CD4+ cells and diversity were both higher in long-lived donors than in aged donors.

On this clonotype: Its antigen is not known.

For the second PCR, which ran for 7 to 11 cycles, a sample-barcoded 5' primer and a J-beta primer mix were used. TCRdb recomputed calls from the 5' RACE reads with MiXCR, one row per CDR3 protein. The data show under 2 million distinct CDR3 sequences, 30% to 35% seen once. This TCR was sampled from a woman in her 30s in good health. Sequenced sample: blood.

CDR3 DNA sequence: TGTGCCAGCAGCCCACTAGCGGGAGCCGAGCAGTACTTC. This codes for CASSPLAGAEQYF. V usage is TRBV5-6 and J usage is TRBJ2-7; 11 bases match TRBD2. After removal of 4 bases from V and 6 bases from J, the junction contained 3 bases not matched to a gene. The CDR3 consists of 13 residues. Looked up from germline, CDR1 is SGHDT and CDR2 is YYEEEE.